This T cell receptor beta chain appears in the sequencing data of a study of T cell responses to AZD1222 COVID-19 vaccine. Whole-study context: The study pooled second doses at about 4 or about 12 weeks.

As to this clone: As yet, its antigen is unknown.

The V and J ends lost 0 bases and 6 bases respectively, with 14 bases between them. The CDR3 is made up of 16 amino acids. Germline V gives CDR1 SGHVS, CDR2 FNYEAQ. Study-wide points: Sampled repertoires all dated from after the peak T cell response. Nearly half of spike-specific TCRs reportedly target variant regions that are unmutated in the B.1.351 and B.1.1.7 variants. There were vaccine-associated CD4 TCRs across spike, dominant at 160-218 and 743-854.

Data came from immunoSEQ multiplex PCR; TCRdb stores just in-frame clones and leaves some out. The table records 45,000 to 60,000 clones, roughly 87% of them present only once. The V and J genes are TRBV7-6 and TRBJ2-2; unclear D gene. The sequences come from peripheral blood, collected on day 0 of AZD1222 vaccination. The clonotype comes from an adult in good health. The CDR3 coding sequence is TGTGCCAGCAGCTTAGCGAGTGATCTTTGGGCCGGGGAGCTGTTTTTT. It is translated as CASSLASDLWAGELFF.